Below, 24 T cell receptor beta chains from the same sample are listed, as sequenced in a study of vaccination effects on CD4 cells after COVID-19. Subsequent to a culture period of about ten days, CD4+ T cells were isolated. Participants received two doses of either the BNT162b2 or mRNA-1273 vaccine. These receptors have no known antigen. This table comes from immunoSEQ multiplex PCR, and its TCRdb copy is limited to in-frame clones, with some not included. The repertoire has about 71,000 clones, 70% to 80% of them found once; the top ten carry more than 2%. The sequenced sample was CD4+ T cells from PBMCs cultured without peptide, obtained after COVID-19 vaccination. The receptors here all came from a human donor who received a COVID-19 vaccine.

This clone was recorded a few times. The chain has TRBV19 and TRBJ1-2; 8 nucleotides line up with TRBD1. Per the germline V gene, CDR1 is LNHDA and CDR2 is SQIVND (reference sequence). The CDR3 consists of 16 residues. J was trimmed by 3 bases and V by 9 bases; bases with no gene match: 15. This CDR3 reads CASRDRGGESYYGYTF. CDR3 DNA sequence: TGTGCCAGCCGAGACAGGGGCGGCGAGTCTTACTATGGCTACACCTTC.

This clone turned up a few times. The V call is TRBV7-3, the J call TRBJ1-1; a possible D gene is TRBD1 (6 bases). The V gene's germline CDR1 is SGHTA and CDR2 FQGTGA. V was pared by 4 bases and J by 4 bases, with 13 bases between. CDR3 size: 14 residues. The DNA for the CDR3 is TGTGCCAGCAGCTCCCTTGCGGGGGCCACTGAAGCTTTCTTT. Its protein is CASSSLAGATEAFF.

The genes are TRBV9 and TRBJ1-1, with TRBD1 matching 8 bases. The CDR3 is 14 residues long. Germline trimming cut 3 bases from V and 0 bases from J; bases unmatched to any gene: 1. Germline loops: CDR1 SGDLS, CDR2 YYNGEE. For the CDR3, the DNA is TGTGCCAGCAGCGCGACAGGGGTGAACACTGAAGCTTTCTTT. Protein sequence: CASSATGVNTEAFF.

This chain links TRBV24-1 with TRBJ2-5, with 11 bases fitting TRBD1. V lost 0 bases to trimming and J lost 5 bases; unmatched junction nucleotides: 4. Germline V gene sequence: CDR1 KGHDR, CDR2 SFDVKD. The CDR3 is made up of 16 amino acids. The CDR3 spells CATSDLGQGAWETQYF. As DNA, the CDR3 is TGTGCCACCAGTGATTTGGGACAGGGGGCATGGGAGACCCAGTACTTC.

This clone was seen only a few times. The gene calls are TRBV5-1 and TRBJ1-4; TRBD1 matches 9 bases. Trimming took 0 bases from V and 7 from J; bases not matched to a gene: 10. Germline CDR1 is SGHRS and CDR2 is YFSETQ. The CDR3 is 17 amino acids. The CDR3 sequence is CASSLGIATGGFEKLFF. For the CDR3, the DNA is TGCGCCAGCAGCTTGGGGATCGCCACAGGGGGCTTTGAAAAACTGTTTTTT. Together with reference TRBV5-1 and TRBJ1-4, the CDR3 gives the full variable domain: KAGVTQTPRYLIKTRGQQVTLSCSPISGHRSVSWYQQTPGQGLQFLFEYFSETQRNKGNFPGRFSGRQFSNSRSEMNVSTLELGDSALYLCASSLGIATGGFEKLFFGSGTQLSVL.

The gene calls are TRBV20-1 and TRBJ2-7, with TRBD1 matching 9 bases. The CDR3 sequence is 13 residues long. V was clipped by 3 bases and J by 4 bases; unmatched bases: 4. In germline, CDR1 is DFQATT, CDR2 SNEGSKA (reference sequence). The CDR3 bases are TGCAGTGCTAGTGGGGACAGGGTTTACGAGCAGTACGTC. It specifies CSASGDRVYEQYV.

The chain carries TRBV5-1 and TRBJ2-1; TRBD1 is a possible D gene (6 bases). Between the trimmed V and J ends, which lost 4 bases and 4 bases, there was a span of 15 bases. Germline V gene data show CDR1 as SGHRS and CDR2 as YFSETQ. The CDR3 contains 15 residues. The CDR3 protein is CASSQGRLVYNEQFF. The CDR3 DNA reads TGCGCCAGCAGCCAGGGGCGGCTGGTGTACAATGAGCAGTTCTTC. The full variable domain, its missing parts supplied by reference TRBV5-1 and TRBJ2-1, is KAGVTQTPRYLIKTRGQQVTLSCSPISGHRSVSWYQQTPGQGLQFLFEYFSETQRNKGNFPGRFSGRQFSNSRSEMNVSTLELGDSALYLCASSQGRLVYNEQFFGPGTRLTVL.

J is TRBJ1-6 and V is TRBV6-5; D is uncertain. V lost 6 bases and J 5 bases, leaving 8 bases between the germline ends. The CDR3 contains 13 residues. From germline, CDR1 is MNHEY and CDR2 SVGAGI. Here the CDR3 reads CASRDLNNSPLHF. The CDR3 DNA follows: TGTGCCAGCAGGGACTTGAATAATTCACCCCTCCACTTT.

This clone occurred a few times. This chain joins TRBV7-2 and TRBJ1-6, with D unresolved. This CDR3 has 14 residues. From germline, CDR1 is SGHTA and CDR2 FQGNSA. V gave up 1 base and J gave up 0 bases, with 1 base separating them. This chain's CDR3 is CASSLGSYNSPLHF. The CDR3 DNA reads as TGTGCCAGCAGCTTAGGCTCCTATAATTCACCCCTCCACTTT.

The J gene is TRBJ2-5, the V gene TRBV9; 7 nucleotides line up with TRBD2. V gave up 0 bases and J gave up 5 bases; unmatched junction bases: 7. This CDR3 region has 15 residues. Germline CDR1 SGDLS, CDR2 YYNGEE. The CDR3: CASSVGGGVYETQYF. In nucleotides, the CDR3 is TGTGCCAGCAGCGTAGGTGGGGGGGTTTATGAGACCCAGTACTTC.

The rearrangement links TRBV14 to TRBJ1-2, with D maybe TRBD1 (5 bases). CDR3 length: 15 residues. Trimming took 0 bases from V and 2 from J, leaving 10 bases between them. The germline CDR1 and CDR2 sequences are SGHDN and FVKESK. The CDR3: CASSQERWGNYGYTF. The CDR3 DNA follows: TGTGCCAGCAGCCAAGAGAGATGGGGGAACTATGGCTACACCTTC.

The chain links TRBV9 to TRBJ1-6, with 7 nucleotides matching TRBD1. V lost 4 bases and J lost 7; bases outside the gene matches: 8. The CDR3 runs to 15 residues. Germline V gives CDR1 SGDLS, CDR2 YYNGEE. The CDR3 loop reads CASSSTGTENSPLHF. The CDR3 DNA reads as TGTGCCAGCAGCTCAACCGGGACAGAGAATTCACCCCTCCACTTT.

This chain uses TRBV24-1 with TRBJ1-1; D is unresolved. Germline lookup yields CDR1 KGHDR and CDR2 SFDVKD. The CDR3 runs 13 residues. Trimming pared 4 bases from V and 1 base from J, leaving 6 bases between. The CDR3 coding sequence is TGTGCCACCAGTGACGGTGCGAACACTGAAGCTTTCTTT. It is translated as CATSDGANTEAFF.

This clone was seen a few times. The genes are TRBV5-6 and TRBJ1-2; D unresolved. Germline V gene data show CDR1 as SGHDT and CDR2 as YYEEEE. V lost 4 bases and J lost 4, with 17 bases in between. The CDR3 has 15 amino acids. The CDR3 DNA is TGTGCCAGCAGCCCCCCTCGGGCCAGTGGCTATGGCTACACCTTC. Its translation is CASSPPRASGYGYTF.

V is TRBV19 and J is TRBJ2-1, with 9 bases fitting TRBD2. The trim removed 3 bases at V and 8 bases at J, leaving 8 bases unmatched. This CDR3 is 15 amino acids long. Germline CDR1 LNHDA, CDR2 SQIVND (reference sequence). This chain's CDR3 is CASSIGGGGAYEQFF. CDR3 bases: TGTGCCAGTAGTATTGGAGGCGGGGGGGCCTATGAGCAGTTCTTC.

This chain connects TRBV5-1 to TRBJ1-6, with 7 bases lining up with TRBD1. There are 14 residues in the CDR3. Germline-derived CDR1 and CDR2 are SGHRS and YFSETQ. J lost 9 bases, V lost 0 bases, and 3 bases had no gene match. CDR3 nucleotide sequence: TGCGCCAGCAGCTTGGACAGGGGTGGTTCACCCCTCCACTTT. It encodes CASSLDRGGSPLHF.

The J gene is TRBJ1-1, the V gene TRBV10-2; D is possibly TRBD1 (6 bases). Germline CDR1 is WSHSY and CDR2 is SAAADI. The V end was cut by 6 bases, the J end by 1 base, with 15 bases between. This CDR3 has 15 amino acids. In DNA, the CDR3 is TGCGCCAGCAGGGACCGGGGGGCTGGGAACACTGAAGCTTTCTTT. It codes for CASRDRGAGNTEAFF.

The rearrangement links TRBV18 to TRBJ2-1; 8 nucleotides agree with TRBD2. V was clipped by 2 bases and J by 4 bases; unmatched bases: 4. Germline V gene sequence: CDR1 KGHSH, CDR2 LQKENI. There are 15 residues in the CDR3. As DNA, the CDR3 is TGTGCCAGCTCACCAGGGCGGGGGGCTTACAATGAGCAGTTCTTC. As protein: CASSPGRGAYNEQFF.

This rearrangement joins TRBV30 to TRBJ2-2; no clear D. Germline CDR1 reads GTSNPN; CDR2 reads SVGIG (reference sequence). The CDR3 consists of 12 residues. V was cut by 4 bases and J by 6 bases, with 9 bases left in between. The CDR3 loop reads CAWTVGSGELFF. The CDR3 DNA reads TGTGCCTGGACTGTCGGCTCCGGGGAGCTGTTTTTT.

To note about this clone: No conserved phenylalanine or tryptophan ends this CDR3, so it is likely a read error. The DNA is omitted, as the CDR3 cannot be located on it reliably, and the CDR3 follows TCRdb's listing. The chain is built from TRBV3-1 (or the pseudogene TRBV3-2) and TRBJ2-7. The CDR3 spans 11 residues, counting both ends. Germline-derived CDR1 and CDR2 are LGHDT and YNNKEL (reference sequence). CDR3 region: CASSQEYREEL.

V usage is TRBV6-1 and J usage is TRBJ1-2; 7 nucleotides match TRBD1. The CDR3 runs 15 residues. The V gene end was trimmed by 2 bases and the J gene end by 2 bases; junction bases not matched to a gene: 5. Germline CDR1 and CDR2: MNHNS and SASEGT. CDR3 sequence (DNA): TGTGCCAGCAGTGAAATGGGACAGCCAAACTATGGCTACACCTTC. As protein: CASSEMGQPNYGYTF.

This clone was seen just once. The chain links TRBV5-1 to TRBJ2-1; perhaps TRBD1 as D (7 bases). V lost 4 bases and J 2 bases, leaving 10 bases between the germline ends. Germline V lookup: CDR1 SGHRS, CDR2 YFSETQ. The CDR3 totals 14 residues. CDR3 residues: CASSAGQTYNEQFF. CDR3 coding DNA: TGCGCCAGCAGCGCGGGACAGACCTACAATGAGCAGTTCTTC.

This chain connects TRBV4-3 to TRBJ2-6, with D perhaps assigned TRBD1 or TRBD2 (5 bases each). There are 19 residues in the CDR3. Trimming removed 1 base from V and 0 bases from J, with 16 bases in between. The germline V gene has CDR1 LGHNA and CDR2 YSLEER. The CDR3 loop is CASSQVSGDAYSGANVLTF. CDR3 nucleotide sequence: TGCGCCAGCAGCCAAGTATCTGGGGACGCCTACTCTGGGGCCAACGTCCTGACTTTC.

V and J are TRBV3-1 (or the pseudogene TRBV3-2) and TRBJ2-6, with D uncertain. This CDR3 contains 17 residues. CDR1 LGHDT and CDR2 YNNKEL come from the germline V gene (reference sequence). V was trimmed by 3 bases and J by 4 bases, leaving 16 bases between them. The CDR3 sequence is CASSHNTSPLGANVLTF. CDR3 nucleotide sequence: TGTGCCAGCAGCCATAACACCAGCCCCTTAGGGGCCAACGTCCTGACTTTC.